This T cell receptor beta chain was sequenced for a study of T cell repertoires in cytomegalovirus infection. From the reads, TCRdb called clonotypes with MiXCR, one entry per CDR3 protein. Altogether roughly 800,000 distinct CDR3 sequences are present, 29% being singletons, with the ten largest covering 13%. The CDR3 has 18 residues. Per germline, CDR1 SGHTA and CDR2 FQGTGA. V was pared by 2 bases and J by 3 bases, with 12 bases of the junction left unmatched. Many counts were recorded for this clonotype. Its specificity is unknown. The specimen was cultured CD8+ T cells from PBMCs, collected from culture after CMV antigen stimulation. The chain uses TRBV7-3 and TRBJ2-2, with 7 bases fitting TRBD1. The receptor was isolated from a human donor in good health (CMV status not recorded). Some clones in this sample may be carry-over from other donors' samples. CDR3 residues: CASSLVPLVQGYTGELFF. The CDR3 DNA follows: TGTGCCAGCAGCTTAGTCCCCCTGGTACAGGGGTACACCGGGGAGCTGTTTTTT.